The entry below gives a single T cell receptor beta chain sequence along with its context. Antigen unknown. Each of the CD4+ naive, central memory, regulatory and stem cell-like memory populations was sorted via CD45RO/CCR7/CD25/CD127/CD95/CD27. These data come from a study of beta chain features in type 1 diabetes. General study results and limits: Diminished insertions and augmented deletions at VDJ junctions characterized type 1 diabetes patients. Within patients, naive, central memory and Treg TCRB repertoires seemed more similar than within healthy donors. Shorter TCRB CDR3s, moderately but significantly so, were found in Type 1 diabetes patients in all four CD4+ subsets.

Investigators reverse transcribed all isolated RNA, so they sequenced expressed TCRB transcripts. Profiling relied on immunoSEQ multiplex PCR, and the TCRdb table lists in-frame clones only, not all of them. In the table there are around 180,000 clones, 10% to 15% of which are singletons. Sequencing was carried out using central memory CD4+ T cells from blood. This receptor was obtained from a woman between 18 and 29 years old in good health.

For the CDR3, the DNA is TGTGCCATCAACGGGCAGGGGCCGAACACTGAAGCTTTCTTT. Translating gives CAINGQGPNTEAFF. The chain couples TRBV10-3 to TRBJ1-1; possibly TRBD1 for D (6 bases). The CDR3 length is 14 residues. Per the germline V gene, CDR1 is ENHRY and CDR2 is SYGVKD. Trimming removed 7 bases at V and 1 base at J, with 13 bases between.